This section outlines one T cell receptor beta chain sequence together with its context. Its antigen is not yet known. Nothing much larger sits one base from this clone, and base qualities are not available. Measured from the cysteine to the phenylalanine, the CDR3 is 17 residues long. This entry keeps only the CDR3 DNA: 51 bases, framed from base 1. V sheds 2 bases and J sheds 7 bases, leaving 20 bases between their ends. Based on the germline V gene, the CDR1 and CDR2 sequences are MDHEN and SYDVKM. This sample stems from a study of OX40 agonist ivuxolimab in advanced cancers. About the investigation overall: Ivuxolimab was an agonistic, fully human IgG2 monoclonal antibody directed against OX40 (CD134), a costimulatory receptor. Of the approximately 50 patients in dose escalation, 19 had hepatocellular carcinoma, roughly 15 had melanoma, 9 had renal cell carcinoma and 9 had head and neck cancer. The point of sequencing TCRbeta in the periphery was to test whether ivuxolimab changed TCR sequence diversity and drove clonal T-cell expansion. Partial responses occurred in three dose-escalation patients, of whom one had hepatocellular carcinoma and two had cutaneous melanoma. In the dose-escalation cohort, 82.7% of patients were male, and the mean age was approximately 60 years with a range of roughly 23 to 90. Prior anti-PD-1, anti-PD-L1 or anti-CTLA-4 therapy was permitted, and checkpoint inhibitors had been received by approximately 39% of dose-escalation patients. The paper describes the monotherapy dose-escalation part (N of about 57 patients) of the phase I trial of ivuxolimab. Intravenous ivuxolimab was administered to patients every 2 weeks at six dose levels: 0.01, 0.1, 0.3, 1.5, 3 and 10 mg/kg.

For sequencing of the TCRbeta CDR3 region, genomic DNA was extracted from the sorted cells. TCRbeta CDR3 regions were sequenced using the immunoSEQ Assay. Held by TCRdb, this immuneACCESS table contains in-frame sequences only and omits some clones. Under half of the omission traces to an unresolved V gene where checked; the cause of the rest is unknown. The sample table holds under 85,000 clones, of which 91% were seen once. The top ten constitute about 0.33% of the sample. The research as a whole found: The antigen specificity of the clonally expanded peripheral T cells was not determined. Low levels of normalized T-cell clonal expansion were also seen in some patients who did not respond. In partial responders in the 0.1-3.0 mg/kg groups, normalized peripheral clonal expansion was found to be among the lowest, especially among CD8+ T cells. After ivuxolimab, CD8+ T cells had more expanded clones than CD4+ T cells on average. At doses from 0.1 to 3.0 mg/kg, clonal expansion was seen in both CD4+ and CD8+ blood T cells between baseline and week 6.

The trial excluded patients who had a history of autoimmune disease or were on systemic immunosuppression. Peripheral blood for TCR sequencing was drawn from every dose cohort at baseline, at cycle 4 day 1 and at cycle 7 day 1. The samples were drawn from a first-in-human, open-label, multicenter phase I dose-escalation trial of ivuxolimab. Adults with locally advanced or metastatic melanoma, renal cell carcinoma, hepatocellular carcinoma or head and neck squamous cell carcinoma were enrolled in the trial. Before TCR sequencing, CD4+ T cells and CD8+ T cells from peripheral blood were sorted into separate populations.

This TCR was sampled from an adult with an advanced solid tumor such as melanoma, head and neck, liver or kidney cancer. The receptor chain draws on TRBV28 and TRBJ1-4; 6 matching bases give a weak D call of TRBD1. The sample was CD4+ or CD8+ T cells sorted from blood, taken in a trial of the OX40 agonist ivuxolimab. Read as DNA, the sequence is TGTGCCAGCAGTTTAGACGCACAGGGTCGGGTCCGTGAAAAACTGTTTTTT. The resulting protein is CASSLDAQGRVREKLFF.